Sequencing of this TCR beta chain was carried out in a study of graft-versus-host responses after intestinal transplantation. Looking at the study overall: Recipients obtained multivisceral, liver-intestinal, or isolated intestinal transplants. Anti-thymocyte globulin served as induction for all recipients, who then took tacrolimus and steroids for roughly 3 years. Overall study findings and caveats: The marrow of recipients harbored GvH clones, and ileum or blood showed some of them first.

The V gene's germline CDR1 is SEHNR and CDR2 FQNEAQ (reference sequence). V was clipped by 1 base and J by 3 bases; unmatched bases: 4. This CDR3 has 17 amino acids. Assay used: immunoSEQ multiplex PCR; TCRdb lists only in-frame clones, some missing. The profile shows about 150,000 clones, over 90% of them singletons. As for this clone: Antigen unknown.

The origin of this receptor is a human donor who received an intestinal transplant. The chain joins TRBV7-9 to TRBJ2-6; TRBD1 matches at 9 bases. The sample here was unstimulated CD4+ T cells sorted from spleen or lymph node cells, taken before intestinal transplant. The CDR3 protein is CASSLGTGEFGANVLTF. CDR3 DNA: TGTGCCAGCAGCTTAGGGACAGGGGAATTTGGGGCCAACGTCCTGACTTTC.